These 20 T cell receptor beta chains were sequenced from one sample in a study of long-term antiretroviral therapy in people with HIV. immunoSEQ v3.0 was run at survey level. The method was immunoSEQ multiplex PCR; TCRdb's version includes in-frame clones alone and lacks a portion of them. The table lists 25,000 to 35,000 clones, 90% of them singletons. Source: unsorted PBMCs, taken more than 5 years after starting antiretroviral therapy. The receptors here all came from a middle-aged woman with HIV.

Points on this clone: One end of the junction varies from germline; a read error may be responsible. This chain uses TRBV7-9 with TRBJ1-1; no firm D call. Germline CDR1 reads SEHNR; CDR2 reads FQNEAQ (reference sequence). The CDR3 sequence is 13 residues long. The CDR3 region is CASSLEANNEAFF. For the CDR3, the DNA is TGTGCCAGCAGCTTAGAGGCGAACAATGAAGCTTTCTTT.

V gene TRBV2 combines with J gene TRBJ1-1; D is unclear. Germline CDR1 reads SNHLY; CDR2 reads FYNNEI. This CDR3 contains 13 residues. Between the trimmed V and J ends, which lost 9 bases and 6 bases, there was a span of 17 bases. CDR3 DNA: TGTGCCAGTAGGGAGCCGGGGAGTTCTGAAGCTTTCTTT. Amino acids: CASREPGSSEAFF.

CDR3 sequence (DNA): TGTGCCAGTAGTATATCAGTCTTCGGGGAGCTGTTTTTT. This encodes CASSISVFGELFF. V is TRBV19 and J is TRBJ2-2, with no clear D. Germline lookup yields CDR1 LNHDA and CDR2 SQIVND (reference sequence). The CDR3 has 13 amino acids. The ends were cut back, 2 bases at V and 7 bases at J, with 8 bases in the middle. The whole variable domain, filled in from reference TRBV19 and TRBJ2-2, reads DGGITQSPKYLFRKEGQNVTLSCEQNLNHDAMYWYRQDPGQGLRLIYYSQIVNDFQKGDIAEGYSVSREKKESFPLTVTSAQKNPTAFYLCASSISVFGELFFGEGSRLTVL.

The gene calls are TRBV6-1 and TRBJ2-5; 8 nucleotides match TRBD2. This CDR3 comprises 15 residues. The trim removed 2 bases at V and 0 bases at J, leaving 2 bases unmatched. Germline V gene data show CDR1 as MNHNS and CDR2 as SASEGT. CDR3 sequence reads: CASSETRGDQETQYF. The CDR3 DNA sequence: TGTGCCAGCAGTGAAACGCGGGGGGACCAAGAGACCCAGTACTTC.

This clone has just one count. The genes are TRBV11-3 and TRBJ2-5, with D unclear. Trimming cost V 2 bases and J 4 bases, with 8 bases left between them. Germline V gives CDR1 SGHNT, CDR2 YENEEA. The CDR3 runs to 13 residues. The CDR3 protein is CASSLRVGETQYF. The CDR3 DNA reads TGTGCCAGCAGCTTAAGAGTGGGAGAGACCCAGTACTTC.

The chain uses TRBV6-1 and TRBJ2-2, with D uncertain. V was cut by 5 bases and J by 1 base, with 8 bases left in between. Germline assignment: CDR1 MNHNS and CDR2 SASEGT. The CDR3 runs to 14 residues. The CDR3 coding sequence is TGTGCCAGCAGTCTGGAGCGGAACACCGGGGAGCTGTTTTTT. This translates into CASSLERNTGELFF.

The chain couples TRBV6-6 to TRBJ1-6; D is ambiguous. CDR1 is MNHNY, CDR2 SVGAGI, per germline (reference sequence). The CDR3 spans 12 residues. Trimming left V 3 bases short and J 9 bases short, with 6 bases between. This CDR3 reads CASSYQSSPLHF. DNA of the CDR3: TGTGCCAGCAGTTATCAAAGTTCACCCCTCCACTTT.

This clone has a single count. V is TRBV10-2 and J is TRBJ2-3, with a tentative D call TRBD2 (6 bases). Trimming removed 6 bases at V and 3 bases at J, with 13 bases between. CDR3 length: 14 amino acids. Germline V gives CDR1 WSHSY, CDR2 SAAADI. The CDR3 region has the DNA TGCGCCAGCAGGCACTGGCGGGGTACAGATACGCAGTATTTT. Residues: CASRHWRGTDTQYF.

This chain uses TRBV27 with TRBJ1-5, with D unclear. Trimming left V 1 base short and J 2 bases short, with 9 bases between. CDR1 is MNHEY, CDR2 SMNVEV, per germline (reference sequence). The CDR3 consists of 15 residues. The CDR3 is CASSLLAVGNQPQHF. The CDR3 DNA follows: TGTGCCAGCAGTTTATTAGCGGTTGGCAATCAGCCCCAGCATTTT.

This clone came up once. The CDR3 spells CASSRDSSYNSPLHF. DNA for the CDR3: TGTGCCAGCAGCCGGGACAGCTCCTATAATTCACCCCTCCACTTT. This chain uses TRBV7-6 with TRBJ1-6; 7 nucleotides line up with TRBD1. The CDR3 extends over 15 amino acids. V dropped 5 bases and J dropped 0; count of bases not matched to a gene: 1. CDR1 SGHVS and CDR2 FNYEAQ come from the germline V gene. Full variable domain (remainder filled in from reference TRBV7-6 and TRBJ1-6): GAGVSQSPRYKVTKRGQDVALRCDPISGHVSLYWYRQALGQGPEFLTYFNYEAQQDKSGLPNDRFSAERPEGSISTLTIQRTEQRDSAMYRCASSRDSSYNSPLHFGNGTRLTVT.

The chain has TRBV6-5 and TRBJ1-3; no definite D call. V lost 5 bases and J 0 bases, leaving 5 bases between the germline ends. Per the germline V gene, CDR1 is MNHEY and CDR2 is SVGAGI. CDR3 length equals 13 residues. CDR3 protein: CASSSVSGNTIYF. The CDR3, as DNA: TGTGCCAGCAGTAGCGTCTCTGGAAACACCATATATTTT.

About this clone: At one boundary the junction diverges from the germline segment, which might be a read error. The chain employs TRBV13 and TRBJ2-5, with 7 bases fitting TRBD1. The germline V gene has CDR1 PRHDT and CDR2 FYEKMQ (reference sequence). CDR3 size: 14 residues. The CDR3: CASSLGTDQETQYF. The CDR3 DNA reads TGTGCCAGCAGCCTAGGGACAGACCAAGAGACCCAGTACTTC.

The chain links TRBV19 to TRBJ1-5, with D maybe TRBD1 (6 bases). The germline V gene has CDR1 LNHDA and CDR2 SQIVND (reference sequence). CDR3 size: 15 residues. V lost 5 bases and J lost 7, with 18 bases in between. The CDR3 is CASSSGGGRGQPQHF. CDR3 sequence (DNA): TGTGCCAGTAGTTCCGGGGGGGGGCGCGGACAGCCCCAGCATTTT. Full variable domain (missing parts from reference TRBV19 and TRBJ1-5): DGGITQSPKYLFRKEGQNVTLSCEQNLNHDAMYWYRQDPGQGLRLIYYSQIVNDFQKGDIAEGYSVSREKKESFPLTVTSAQKNPTAFYLCASSSGGGRGQPQHFGDGTRLSIL.

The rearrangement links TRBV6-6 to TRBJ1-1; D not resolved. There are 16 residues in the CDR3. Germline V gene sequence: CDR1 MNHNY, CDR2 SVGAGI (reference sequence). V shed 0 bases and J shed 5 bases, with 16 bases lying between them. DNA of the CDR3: TGTGCCAGCAGTTACTCGATTCGGGGTCTAAAAACTGAAGCTTTCTTT. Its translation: CASSYSIRGLKTEAFF.

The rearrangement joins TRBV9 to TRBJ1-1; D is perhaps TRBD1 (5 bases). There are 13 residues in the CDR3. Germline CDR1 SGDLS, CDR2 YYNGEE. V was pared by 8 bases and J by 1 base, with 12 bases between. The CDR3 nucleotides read TGTGCCAGTACAAAGGGGCGGAACACTGAAGCTTTCTTT. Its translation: CASTKGRNTEAFF.

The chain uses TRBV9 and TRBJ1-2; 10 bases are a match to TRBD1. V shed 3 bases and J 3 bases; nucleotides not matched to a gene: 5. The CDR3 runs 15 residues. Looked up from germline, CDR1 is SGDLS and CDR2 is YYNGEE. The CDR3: CASSATGTGDYGYTF. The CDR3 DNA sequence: TGTGCCAGCAGCGCCACCGGGACAGGGGACTATGGCTACACCTTC.

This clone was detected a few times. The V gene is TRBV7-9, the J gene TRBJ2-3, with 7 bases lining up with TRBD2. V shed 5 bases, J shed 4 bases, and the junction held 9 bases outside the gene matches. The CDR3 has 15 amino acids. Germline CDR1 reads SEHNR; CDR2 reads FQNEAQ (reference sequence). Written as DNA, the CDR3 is TGTGCCAGCAGCCCGAGACTAGCTCGGGCAGATACGCAGTATTTT. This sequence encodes CASSPRLARADTQYF.

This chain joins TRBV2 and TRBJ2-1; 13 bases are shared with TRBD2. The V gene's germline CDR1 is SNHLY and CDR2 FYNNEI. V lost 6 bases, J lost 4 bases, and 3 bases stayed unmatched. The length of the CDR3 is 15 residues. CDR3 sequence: CASSGTSGIYNEQFF. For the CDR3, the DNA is TGTGCCAGCAGCGGGACTAGCGGGATTTACAATGAGCAGTTCTTC.

Here the CDR3 reads CASSSGGSREQFF. In nucleotides, the CDR3 is TGCGCCAGCAGCAGCGGGGGGAGTCGGGAGCAGTTCTTC. The chain has TRBV5-1 and TRBJ2-1; TRBD2 matches at 9 bases. Germline CDR1 is SGHRS and CDR2 is YFSETQ. This CDR3 contains 13 residues. After removal of 4 bases from V and 10 bases from J, the junction contained 6 bases not matched to a gene. Full variable domain (remainder filled in from reference TRBV5-1 and TRBJ2-1): KAGVTQTPRYLIKTRGQQVTLSCSPISGHRSVSWYQQTPGQGLQFLFEYFSETQRNKGNFPGRFSGRQFSNSRSEMNVSTLELGDSALYLCASSSGGSREQFFGPGTRLTVL.

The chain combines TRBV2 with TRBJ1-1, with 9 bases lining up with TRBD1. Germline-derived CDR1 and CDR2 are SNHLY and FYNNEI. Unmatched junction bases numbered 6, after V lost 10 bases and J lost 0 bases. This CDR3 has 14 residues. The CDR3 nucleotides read TGTGCCACGCTGGGGGACAGGGTGAACACTGAAGCTTTCTTT. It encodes CATLGDRVNTEAFF.